The next 10 T cell receptor beta chains were all read from a single sample in a study of blood T cell repertoires in COVID-19. Profiled with immunoSEQ multiplex PCR; TCRdb holds only in-frame clones, not every one. Of roughly 350,000 clones in the sample, roughly 90% were seen once. Sequenced: PBMCs or T cells enriched from blood (not recorded which). These receptor sequences come from a woman younger than 45 who had recovered from COVID-19.

For the CDR3, the DNA is TGTGCCAGCAGTTTAGTCCAACTAGCGGGGGTTAATGAGCAGTTCTTC. Protein sequence: CASSLVQLAGVNEQFF. This chain uses TRBV27 with TRBJ2-1; 11 bases fit TRBD2. Germline V lookup: CDR1 MNHEY, CDR2 SMNVEV (reference sequence). The V and J ends lost 2 bases and 7 bases, in that order; junction bases with no gene match: 7. The CDR3 runs 16 residues.

The rearrangement joins TRBV9 to TRBJ2-6; D gene unclear. This CDR3 has 13 amino acids. Germline V gives CDR1 SGDLS, CDR2 YYNGEE. Between the trimmed V and J ends, which lost 3 bases and 2 bases, there was a span of 3 bases. DNA of the CDR3: TGTGCCAGCAGCGGAGCTGGGGCCAACGTCCTGACTTTC. Translating gives CASSGAGANVLTF.

In the case of this clone: Other DNA variants within this sample encode the same CDR3. This sequence joins TRBV11-2 and TRBJ2-7; possibly TRBD1 for D (5 bases). V lost 1 base and J 2 bases, leaving 6 bases between the germline ends. Germline lookup yields CDR1 SGHAT and CDR2 FQNNGV. This CDR3 has 13 residues. In DNA form, the CDR3 reads TGTGCCAGCAGCTTAGGGGGCCCCTACGAGCAGTACTTC. Its translation: CASSLGGPYEQYF.

This chain joins TRBV30 and TRBJ2-7, with D perhaps matching TRBD2 (6 bases). V was cut by 2 bases and J by 0 bases, with 20 bases left in between. Looked up from germline, CDR1 is GTSNPN and CDR2 is SVGIG (reference sequence). The CDR3 runs to 17 residues. CDR3 loop: CAWSRAGSNGSSYEQYF. CDR3 nucleotide sequence: TGTGCCTGGAGTAGGGCGGGCTCAAACGGGAGCTCCTACGAGCAGTACTTC.

The chain employs TRBV12-3 or TRBV12-4 and TRBJ2-5; 7 nucleotides line up with TRBD2. The length of the CDR3 is 11 residues. The V segment lost 5 bases and the J segment 13 bases; nucleotides outside the gene matches: 7. The CDR3 sequence is CASSTSGLRYF. The CDR3 DNA sequence: TGTGCCAGCAGTACCTCGGGACTACGGTACTTC.

The genes are TRBV10-3 and TRBJ2-5; D might be TRBD2 (6 bases). Trimming took 7 bases from V and 5 from J, leaving 17 bases between them. The germline CDR1 and CDR2 sequences are ENHRY and SYGVKD. The CDR3 runs to 14 residues. The CDR3 DNA is TGTGCCATCATGAAGGCGGGGCCGGGGGAGACCCAGTACTTC. Protein: CAIMKAGPGETQYF.

The CDR3 spells CASSLASQDYGYTF. CDR3 in DNA: TGTGCCAGCAGCTTAGCATCGCAGGACTATGGCTACACCTTC. V and J are TRBV7-4 and TRBJ1-2; no clear D. Germline CDR1 SGHVT, CDR2 SQSDAQ. Trimming removed 0 bases from V and 3 bases from J, with 8 bases in between. CDR3 size: 14 residues.

In this sample, this clone turned up once. The chain joins TRBV7-8 to TRBJ2-1, with unresolved D. CDR3 length: 11 residues. The germline V and J ends were trimmed by 5 bases and 9 bases, with 8 bases remaining between them. Germline V lookup: CDR1 SGHVS, CDR2 FQNEAQ. The CDR3 here is CASSPGREQFF. CDR3 DNA sequence: TGTGCCAGCAGCCCAGGCCGTGAGCAGTTCTTC.

This clone was observed a single time. The chain combines TRBV3-1 (or the pseudogene TRBV3-2) with TRBJ2-3; a possible D gene is TRBD2 (5 bases). CDR1 is LGHDT and CDR2 is YNNKEL in the germline V gene (reference sequence). The CDR3 is made up of 15 amino acids. Trimming removed 3 bases at V and 6 bases at J, with 16 bases between. CDR3 residues: CASSQSGSSGDTQYF. In DNA form, the CDR3 reads TGTGCCAGCAGCCAGTCGGGGAGCTCTGGGGATACGCAGTATTTT.

The chain has TRBV7-2 and TRBJ1-2, with 9 bases fitting TRBD1. The CDR3 loop spans 17 amino acids. Trimming removed 5 bases from V and 4 bases from J; junction bases left unmatched: 14. CDR1 is SGHTA and CDR2 is FQGNSA in the germline V gene. This CDR3 reads CASSTTPGQGLLYGYTF. CDR3 DNA: TGTGCCAGCAGCACCACCCCGGGACAGGGCCTTCTCTATGGCTACACCTTC.